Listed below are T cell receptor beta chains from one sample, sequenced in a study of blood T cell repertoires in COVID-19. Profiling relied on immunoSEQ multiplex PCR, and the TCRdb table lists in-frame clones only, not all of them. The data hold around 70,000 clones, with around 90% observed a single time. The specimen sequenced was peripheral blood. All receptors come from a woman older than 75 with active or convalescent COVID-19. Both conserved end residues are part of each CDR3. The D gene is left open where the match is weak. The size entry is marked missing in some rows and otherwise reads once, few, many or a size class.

CASSKARGPPLHF | TGTGCCAGCAGCAAAGCTAGGGGGCCGCCCCTCCACTTT | TRBJ1-6 | - | TRBV21-1 | -
CASSPGQGYQPQHF | TGCGCCAGCAGCCCCGGACAGGGGTATCAGCCCCAGCATTTT | TRBJ1-5 | TRBD1 | TRBV5-1 | -
CASSFTGGDQPQHF | TGTGCCAGCAGCTTTACAGGGGGGGATCAGCCCCAGCATTTT | TRBJ1-5 | TRBD1 | TRBV11-2 | -
CASSVAAGAYTGELFF | TGTGCCAGCAGCGTAGCAGCTGGGGCTTACACCGGGGAGCTGTTTTTT | TRBJ2-2 | - | TRBV9 | -
CASSLPGLGETQYF | TGTGCTAGCAGCTTACCCGGACTAGGGGAGACCCAGTACTTC | TRBJ2-5 | TRBD2 | TRBV7-7 | once
CASRIQGAQNQPQHF | TGTGCCAGCAGGATACAGGGGGCTCAGAATCAGCCCCAGCATTTT | TRBJ1-5 | TRBD1 | TRBV6-4 | -
CASRDGRETYEQYF | TGTGCCAGCAGGGACGGCAGGGAAACCTACGAGCAGTACTTC | TRBJ2-7 | - | TRBV2 | -
CASSRGSNQPQHF | TGTGCCAGTAGTAGAGGGAGCAATCAGCCCCAGCATTTT | TRBJ1-5 | - | TRBV19 | -
CASSFVGAPGYTF | TGTGCCAGCAGCTTCGTTGGGGCCCCTGGCTACACCTTC | TRBJ1-2 | - | TRBV7-6 | -
CASSLMDRGLGNQPQHF | TGTGCCAGCAGCTTAATGGACAGGGGTCTAGGCAATCAGCCCCAGCATTTT | TRBJ1-5 | TRBD1 | TRBV11-3 | -
CASSYVSVNTEAFF | TGTGCCAGCAGTTACGTATCGGTGAACACTGAAGCTTTCTTT | TRBJ1-1 | - | TRBV6-2/TRBV6-3 | -
CATTGTSGGTYEQYF | TGTGCCACAACCGGGACTAGCGGGGGGACCTACGAGCAGTACTTC | TRBJ2-7 | TRBD2 | TRBV28 | -
CASSPRQPMNTEAFF | TGTGCCAGCAGCCCTCGACAGCCTATGAACACTGAAGCTTTCTTT | TRBJ1-1 | - | TRBV7-8 | -
CASSLRGGMSEKLFF | TGTGCCAGCAGTCTGCGTGGAGGGATGAGTGAAAAACTGTTTTTT | TRBJ1-4 | - | TRBV6-5 | -
CASSLDPTGRPQHF | TGTGCCAGCAGCTTAGACCCCACAGGACGGCCCCAGCATTTT | TRBJ1-5 | - | TRBV7-2 | -
CASTERVGSGNTIYF | TGTGCCAGCACGGAGCGTGTCGGATCTGGAAACACCATATATTTT | TRBJ1-3 | - | TRBV9 | once
CASSLTWGPVVYEQFF | TGTGCCAGCAGTTTGACGTGGGGCCCGGTTGTCTATGAGCAGTTCTTC | TRBJ2-1 | - | TRBV6-5 | -
CASRDGLRGYTF | TGTGCCAGCAGGGATGGACTACGCGGCTACACCTTC | TRBJ1-2 | - | TRBV9 | -
CASRQSSGNTIYF | TGTGCCAGTCGACAGTCCTCTGGAAACACCATATATTTT | TRBJ1-3 | - | TRBV7-8 | -
CASSEGTSGGETQYF | TGTGCCAGCAGTGAAGGGACTAGCGGGGGAGAGACCCAGTACTTC | TRBJ2-5 | TRBD2 | TRBV25-1 | -
CATSRGRVTGELFF | TGTGCCACCAGCAGGGGGAGAGTTACCGGGGAGCTGTTTTTT | TRBJ2-2 | - | TRBV15 | -
CASSLILTNTEAFF | TGTGCCAGCAGCTTAATTTTAACAAACACTGAAGCTTTCTTT | TRBJ1-1 | - | TRBV11-3 | once
CASSFEGNTIYF | TGTGCCAGCAGCTTCGAGGGAAACACCATATATTTT | TRBJ1-3 | - | TRBV13 | -
CASSSPFTDTQYF | TGTGCCAGCAGTTCCCCATTCACAGATACGCAGTATTTT | TRBJ2-3 | - | TRBV28 | -
CASSLAGTGNTEAFF | TGCGCCAGCAGCTTGGCCGGGACAGGGAACACTGAAGCTTTCTTT | TRBJ1-1 | TRBD1 | TRBV5-1 | -
CASSPYRGGPYEQYF | TGTGCCAGCAGCCCCTACAGGGGTGGGCCCTACGAGCAGTACTTC | TRBJ2-7 | TRBD1 | TRBV6-2/TRBV6-3 | -